What follows is one T cell receptor (beta chain) and its context. What it binds is not known. PCR was performed using 60 Vbeta and 13 Jbeta primers. Profiling relied on immunoSEQ multiplex PCR, and the TCRdb table lists in-frame clones only, not all of them. Here the sample spans 180,000 or so clones, nearly 80% being singletons. These data originate in a study of cytomegalovirus exposure and HLA in healthy donors. General study results and limits: A few CMV-associated chains were confirmed in vitro to be specific for CMV antigens. Usually a TCR sequence was rare, but some public TCRs were found in many donors. Productive rates of about 87% or about 30% were seen for most TCR beta V segments in an earlier analysis. The investigators catalogued 164 TCR beta chains as cytomegalovirus-associated.

The sequenced sample consisted of PBMCs. The receptor was derived from a female donor in good health and CMV-seronegative.

The CDR3 loop reads CASRRKEAGDSPLHF. CDR3 in DNA: TGTGCCAGCAGACGAAAGGAGGCAGGGGATTCACCCCTCCACTTT. The V gene is TRBV6-6, the J gene TRBJ1-6; D perhaps matches TRBD1 (6 bases). Germline V CDR1 and CDR2: MNHNY, SVGAGI (reference sequence). The CDR3 totals 15 residues. Trimming left V 6 bases short and J 8 bases short, with 17 bases between.